The entry below describes one T cell receptor beta chain. Its antigen is unknown. This record comes from a study of cytomegalovirus exposure and HLA in healthy donors. The PCR used 60 Vbeta and 13 Jbeta primers. TCRdb keeps only in-frame clones here, not all; method: immunoSEQ multiplex PCR. This listing includes approximately 80,000 clones. Study-wide findings and caveats: Most of the CMV-associated TCR beta chains (in a later analysis) appeared to be HLA-restricted. Analysis was performed later, and it showed HLA-associated TCR beta chains to be more clonally expanded than equally common others. Association of a missense DCLRE1C variant with TCR beta V- and J-gene trimming was reported in a later analysis. The study designated about 160 TCR beta chains cytomegalovirus-associated.

V lost 1 base and J lost 5, with 12 bases in between. This CDR3 has 14 amino acids. The germline V gene encodes CDR1 MNHEY and CDR2 SMNVEV (reference sequence). Sequencing was performed on PBMCs. This clonotype was obtained from a woman aged 25 to 39 in good health and CMV-seronegative. The genes are TRBV27 and TRBJ2-7, with D tentatively TRBD2 (6 bases). The CDR3 is CASSLLGGTDEQYF. In DNA form, the CDR3 reads TGTGCCAGCAGTTTATTGGGGGGTACGGACGAGCAGTACTTC.